The T cell receptor (beta chain) under discussion was sequenced for a study of shared clonotypes between healthy human individuals. TCRdb keeps only in-frame clones here, not all; method: immunoSEQ multiplex PCR. The sample holds hundreds of thousands of clones, under 80% seen once. There are 14 residues in the CDR3. The junction had 4 bases not matched to a gene; V was cut back by 5 bases and J by 0 bases. Germline CDR1 MGHRA, CDR2 YSYEKL. Subsets obtained from CD4+ cells comprised CD45RA+ naive and CD45RA-negative memory cells. The chain couples TRBV4-1 to TRBJ2-7, with 7 bases lining up with TRBD2. The specimen was memory CD4+ T cells sorted from blood. Subset given: CD45RA-negative fraction. This receptor was obtained from a woman in her thirties in good health. CDR3 nucleotide sequence: TGCGCCAGCAGCGGGACGGGGGGCTCCTACGAGCAGTACTTC. Its protein is CASSGTGGSYEQYF.